A selection of T cell receptor beta chains follows, all from one sample in a study of cytomegalovirus exposure and HLA in healthy donors. Profiling relied on immunoSEQ multiplex PCR, and the TCRdb table lists in-frame clones only, not all of them. In the table there are around 170,000 clones, roughly 82% of which are singletons. Sequenced input: PBMCs. The source is a man between 40 and 49 years old in good health and CMV-seronegative. Both conserved end residues are part of each CDR3. D genes are given only for firm matches.

V: TRBV11-2; D: TRBD1; J: TRBJ2-7; CDR3: CASSSTDRAGEQYF
V: TRBV7-3; D: TRBD2; J: TRBJ2-1; CDR3: CASSLISGREVGNEQFF
V: TRBV5-1; D: TRBD1; J: TRBJ1-1; CDR3: CASSPATGGLEAFF
V: TRBV28; D: TRBD1; J: TRBJ1-1; CDR3: CASSLGYRGLTEAFF
V: TRBV5-1; D: -; J: TRBJ2-1; CDR3: CASRLWGANEQFF
V: TRBV2; D: -; J: TRBJ2-1; CDR3: CASLQGSSYNEQFF
V: TRBV11-1; D: TRBD1; J: TRBJ1-1; CDR3: CASSWRDSKNTEAFF
V: TRBV9; D: -; J: TRBJ1-3; CDR3: CASNSELDSGNTIYF
V: TRBV6-1; D: TRBD1; J: TRBJ1-2; CDR3: CASSTTGSGYTF
V: TRBV7-2; D: TRBD1; J: TRBJ2-1; CDR3: CASRTQGAGSYNEQFF
V: TRBV5-1; D: -; J: TRBJ1-2; CDR3: CASSLTVPNYGYTF
V: TRBV20-1; D: -; J: TRBJ2-7; CDR3: CSATAQYEQYF
V: TRBV11-2; D: -; J: TRBJ1-1; CDR3: CASSFSGQQAFF
V: TRBV5-4; D: -; J: TRBJ1-1; CDR3: CASSLSRNTEAFF
V: TRBV13; D: TRBD2; J: TRBJ2-1; CDR3: CASSPSGGRSYNEQFF
V: TRBV2; D: TRBD1; J: TRBJ2-6; CDR3: CASSQTGFGANVLTF
V: TRBV28; D: TRBD1; J: TRBJ1-1; CDR3: CASSLGTGGRDTEAFF
V: TRBV28; D: -; J: TRBJ2-7; CDR3: CASTKDRLIHF
V: TRBV7-2; D: -; J: TRBJ1-1; CDR3: CASSQSGVRAFF
V: TRBV7-8; D: TRBD2; J: TRBJ2-1; CDR3: CASSLEGLAPRSDEQFF
V: TRBV7-2; D: TRBD1; J: TRBJ1-4; CDR3: CASSLDRGGEKLFF
V: TRBV19; D: TRBD1; J: TRBJ1-2; CDR3: CASSLTQGKWDGYTF
V: TRBV6-1; D: -; J: TRBJ2-1; CDR3: CASNLDRWGNEQFF
V: TRBV6-1; D: -; J: TRBJ1-1; CDR3: CASSELRKAFF
V: TRBV27; D: -; J: TRBJ2-2; CDR3: CASSLSGLARAGELFF
V: TRBV5-5; D: -; J: TRBJ2-1; CDR3: CASSFRREIGNEQFF
V: TRBV11-2; D: TRBD1; J: TRBJ2-1; CDR3: CASSEQDRRNEQFF
V: TRBV19; D: TRBD2; J: TRBJ2-5; CDR3: CASSSGGAGETQYF
V: TRBV27; D: TRBD1; J: TRBJ1-1; CDR3: CASRYRGLSTLNTEAFF
V: TRBV5-1; D: TRBD1; J: TRBJ2-1; CDR3: CASSLEEQGKHEQFF
V: TRBV29-1; D: TRBD1; J: TRBJ1-2; CDR3: CSVRSGGGGYTF
V: TRBV6-1; D: -; J: TRBJ2-3; CDR3: CATRDTGRGDTQYF
V: TRBV10-3; D: -; J: TRBJ1-1; CDR3: CAISGHGAAIEAFF
V: TRBV5-1; D: -; J: TRBJ2-3; CDR3: CASSLGQGSDTQYF
V: TRBV28; D: TRBD2; J: TRBJ2-1; CDR3: CASKPLGTKNYNEQFF
V: TRBV6-5; D: TRBD2; J: TRBJ2-1; CDR3: CASKILAGEVNEQFF
V: TRBV27; D: -; J: TRBJ2-7; CDR3: CASSLYFGSPYEQYF
V: TRBV30; D: TRBD2; J: TRBJ2-5; CDR3: CASNSGTYQETQYF
V: TRBV15; D: TRBD1; J: TRBJ1-1; CDR3: CATRTGTTEAFF
V: TRBV28; D: TRBD2; J: -; CDR3: CASRGLAGYYEQYF
V: TRBV5-1; D: -; J: TRBJ2-2; CDR3: CASSFARLNTGELFF
V: TRBV9; D: TRBD1; J: TRBJ2-5; CDR3: CASSARDRDQETQYF
V: TRBV5-1; D: -; J: TRBJ1-2; CDR3: CASSLGGHNYGYTF
V: TRBV7-9; D: -; J: TRBJ2-7; CDR3: CASSLVYGPQKYEQYF
V: TRBV19; D: TRBD2; J: TRBJ2-3; CDR3: CASSRLAASTDTQYF
V: TRBV6-6; D: -; J: TRBJ2-7; CDR3: CASTTNLGLEQYF
V: TRBV21-1; D: -; J: TRBJ2-5; CDR3: CASILGQGWETQYF
V: TRBV28; D: TRBD1; J: TRBJ2-2; CDR3: CASLPGTANTGELFF